This TCR beta chain was sequenced in a study of blood T cell repertoires in COVID-19. Study at large: Researchers got acute and convalescent COVID-19 samples from the United States, Italy and Spain. The cDNA or gDNA used as material had been derived from T cells, B-cell-depleted T cells, or PBMCs.

In the authors' methods: Cell counts per sample came from amplifying reference gene primers. The assay was immunoSEQ multiplex PCR, and TCRdb's table has in-frame clones only and misses some. V and J calls and clone size come straight from that table; D and trimming were deduced from the DNA. The sample has fewer than 85,000 clones, about 76% seen once. This clone occurred a few times. The V and J ends lost 3 bases and 5 bases, in that order; junction bases with no gene match: 3. Germline-derived CDR1 and CDR2 are MGHRA and YSYEKL. The CDR3 runs 15 residues. The chain recombines TRBV4-1 with TRBJ2-2; the match to TRBD1 covers 10 bases. The sequence derives from a woman older than 75 with active or convalescent COVID-19. Sequences were obtained from peripheral blood. The CDR3 nucleotides read TGCGCCAGCAGCCAGACAGGGGGCCGAACCGGGGAGCTGTTTTTT. This codes for CASSQTGGRTGELFF.